The entry below gives a single TCR beta chain sequence along with its context. The data were produced by immunoSEQ multiplex PCR, yet TCRdb's version contains in-frame clones alone and is incomplete. Among about 350,000 clones listed, under 95% were seen once. The data derive from a study of Ad26.COV2.S vaccination and SARS-CoV-2 variants. V lost 2 bases to trimming and J lost 2 bases; unmatched junction nucleotides: 8. This CDR3 region has 18 residues. Germline loops: CDR1 ENHRY, CDR2 SYGVKD. The chain combines TRBV10-3 with TRBJ2-5; TRBD2 matches at 13 bases. The sequence was collected from a human donor who had recovered from COVID-19. The material sequenced was peripheral blood, taken after recovery from COVID-19. CDR3 region: CAISEKGLAGVSQETQYF. CDR3 nucleotides: TGTGCCATCAGTGAGAAAGGACTAGCGGGGGTTTCTCAAGAGACCCAGTACTTC.